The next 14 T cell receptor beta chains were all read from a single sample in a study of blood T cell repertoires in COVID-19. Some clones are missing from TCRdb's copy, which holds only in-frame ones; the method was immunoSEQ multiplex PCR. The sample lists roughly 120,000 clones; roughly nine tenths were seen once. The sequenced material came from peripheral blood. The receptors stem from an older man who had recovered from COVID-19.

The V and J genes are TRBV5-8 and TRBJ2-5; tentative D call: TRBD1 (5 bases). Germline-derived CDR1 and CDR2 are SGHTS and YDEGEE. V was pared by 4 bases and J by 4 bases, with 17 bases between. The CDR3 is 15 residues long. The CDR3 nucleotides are TGTGCCAGCAGCCCCCCACAGGTAAGGTCAGAGACCCAGTACTTC. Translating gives CASSPPQVRSETQYF.

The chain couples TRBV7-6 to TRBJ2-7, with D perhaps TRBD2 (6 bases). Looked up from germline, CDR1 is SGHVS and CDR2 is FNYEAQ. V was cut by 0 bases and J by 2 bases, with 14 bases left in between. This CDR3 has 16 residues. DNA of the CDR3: TGTGCCAGCAGCTTAGCGCTGGGGGAGGCTACCTACGAGCAGTACTTC. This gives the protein CASSLALGEATYEQYF.

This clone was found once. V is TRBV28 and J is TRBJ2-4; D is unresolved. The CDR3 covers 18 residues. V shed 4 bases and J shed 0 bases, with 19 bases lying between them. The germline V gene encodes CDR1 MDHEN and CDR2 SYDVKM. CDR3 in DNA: TGTGCCAGCAGTTCCACGGGTCCTGTAAGTCAAGCCAAAAACATTCAGTACTTC. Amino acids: CASSSTGPVSQAKNIQYF.

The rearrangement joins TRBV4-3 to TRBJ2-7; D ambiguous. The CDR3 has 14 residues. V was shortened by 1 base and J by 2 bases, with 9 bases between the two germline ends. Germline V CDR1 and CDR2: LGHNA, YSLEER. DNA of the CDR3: TGCGCCAGCAGCCAAGCACTAATGGCCTACGAGCAGTACTTC. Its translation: CASSQALMAYEQYF.

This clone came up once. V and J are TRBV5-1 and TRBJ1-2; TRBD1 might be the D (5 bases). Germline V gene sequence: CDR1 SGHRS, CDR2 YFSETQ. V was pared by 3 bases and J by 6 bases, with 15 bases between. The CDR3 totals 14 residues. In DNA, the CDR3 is TGCGCCAGCAGCTCTGGGGGGGTGGAGGATGGCTACACCTTC. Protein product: CASSSGGVEDGYTF.

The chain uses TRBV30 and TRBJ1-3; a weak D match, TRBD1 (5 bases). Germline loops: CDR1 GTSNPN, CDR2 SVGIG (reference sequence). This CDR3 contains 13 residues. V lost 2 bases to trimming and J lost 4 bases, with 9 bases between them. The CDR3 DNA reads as TGTGCCTGGAGTTTGGGGCCGGGAAACACCATATATTTT. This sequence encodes CAWSLGPGNTIYF.

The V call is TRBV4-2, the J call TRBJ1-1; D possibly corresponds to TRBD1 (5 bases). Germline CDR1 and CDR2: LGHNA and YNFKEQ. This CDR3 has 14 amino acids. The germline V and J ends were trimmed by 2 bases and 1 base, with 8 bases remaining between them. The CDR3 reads CASSQTGGNTEAFF. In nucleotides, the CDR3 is TGTGCCAGCAGCCAAACAGGTGGGAACACTGAAGCTTTCTTT.

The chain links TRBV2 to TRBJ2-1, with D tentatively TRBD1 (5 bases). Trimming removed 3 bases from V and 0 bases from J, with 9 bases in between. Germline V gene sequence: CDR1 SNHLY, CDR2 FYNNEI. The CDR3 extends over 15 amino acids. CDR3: CASSEGRASYNEQFF. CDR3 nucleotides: TGTGCCAGCAGTGAGGGCAGGGCCTCCTACAATGAGCAGTTCTTC.

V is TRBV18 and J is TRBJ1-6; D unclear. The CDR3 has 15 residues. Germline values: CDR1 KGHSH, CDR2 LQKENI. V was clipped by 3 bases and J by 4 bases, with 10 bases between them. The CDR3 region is CASSPGLVYNSPLHF. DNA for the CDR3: TGTGCCAGCTCACCGGGCCTTGTTTATAATTCACCCCTCCACTTT.

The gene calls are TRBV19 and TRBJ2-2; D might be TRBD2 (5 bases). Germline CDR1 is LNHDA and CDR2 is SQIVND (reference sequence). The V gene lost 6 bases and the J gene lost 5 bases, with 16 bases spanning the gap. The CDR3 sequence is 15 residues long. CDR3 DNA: TGTGCCAGTAGCCCCGTTGGGAGCCGGACCGGGGAGCTGTTTTTT. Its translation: CASSPVGSRTGELFF.

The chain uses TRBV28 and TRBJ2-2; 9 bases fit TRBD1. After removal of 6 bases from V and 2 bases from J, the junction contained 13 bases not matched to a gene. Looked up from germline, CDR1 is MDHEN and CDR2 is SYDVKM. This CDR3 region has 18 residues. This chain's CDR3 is CASRAYQGGQGNTGELFF. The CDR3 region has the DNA TGTGCCAGCAGAGCATATCAGGGGGGACAGGGAAACACCGGGGAGCTGTTTTTT. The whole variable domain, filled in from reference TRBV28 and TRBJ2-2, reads DVKVTQSSRYLVKRTGEKVFLECVQDMDHENMFWYRQDPGLGLRLIYFSYDVKMKEKGDIPEGYSVSREKKERFSLILESASTNQTSMYLCASRAYQGGQGNTGELFFGEGSRLTVL.

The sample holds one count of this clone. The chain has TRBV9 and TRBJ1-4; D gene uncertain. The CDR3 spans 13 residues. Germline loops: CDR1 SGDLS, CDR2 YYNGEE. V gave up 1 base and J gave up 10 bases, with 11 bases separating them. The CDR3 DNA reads TGTGCCAGCAGCGTACGCCCAGACTCAAAACTGTTTTTT. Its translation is CASSVRPDSKLFF.

For the CDR3, the DNA is TGTGCCAGCAGTCCGACTAGCGGGGGGGCCGGAGAGCAGTTCTTC. Translated: CASSPTSGGAGEQFF. V is TRBV6-4 and J is TRBJ2-1; 14 bases line up with TRBD2. The CDR3 runs to 15 residues. With 5 bases clipped from V and 10 bases from J, the junction kept 7 bases outside the gene matches. Per the germline V gene, CDR1 is MRHNA and CDR2 is SNTAGT.

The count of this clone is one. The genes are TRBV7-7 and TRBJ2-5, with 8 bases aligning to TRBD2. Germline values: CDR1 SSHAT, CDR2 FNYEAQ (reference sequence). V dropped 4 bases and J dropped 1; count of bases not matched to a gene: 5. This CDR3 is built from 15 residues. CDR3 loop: CASSSLLAAQETQYF. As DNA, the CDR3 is TGTGCCAGCAGCTCCCTACTAGCGGCCCAAGAGACCCAGTACTTC.